This T cell receptor beta chain was sequenced during a study of patients and donors after allogeneic stem cell transplantation. Germline assignment: CDR1 KGHDR and CDR2 SFDVKD. This CDR3 is built from 15 residues. V lost 3 bases and J lost 4, with 14 bases in between. Each CDR3 protein gets one entry after TCRdb re-called the RT-PCR reads with MiXCR. Of about 960,000 distinct CDR3 sequences in the sample, more than 15% were seen once. This clonotype was counted between two and nine times. This receptor was obtained from a human donor who was either an allogeneic HSCT recipient or a stem cell or donor lymphocyte infusion donor (not recorded which). It is not recorded whose cells these are; they may come from a transplant donor. This chain uses TRBV24-1 with TRBJ1-1, with D possibly matching TRBD1 (5 bases). Sample: blood, either unsorted or a sorted T cell fraction (not recorded which). This CDR3 is CATSDNRGRGTEAFF. Here the CDR3 DNA reads TGTGCCACCAGTGATAACAGAGGAAGGGGCACTGAAGCTTTCTTT.